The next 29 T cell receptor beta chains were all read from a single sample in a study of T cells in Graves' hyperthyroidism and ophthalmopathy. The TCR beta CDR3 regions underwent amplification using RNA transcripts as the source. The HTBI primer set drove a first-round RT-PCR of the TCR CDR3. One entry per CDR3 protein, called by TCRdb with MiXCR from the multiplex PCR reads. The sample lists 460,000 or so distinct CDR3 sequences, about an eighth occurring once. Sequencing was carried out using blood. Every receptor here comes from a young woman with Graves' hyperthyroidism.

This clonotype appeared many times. CDR3 loop: CASGLVPGQPNYGYTF. The DNA of the CDR3 is TGTGCTAGTGGTTTGGTACCGGGACAGCCCAACTATGGCTACACCTTC. The chain uses TRBV12-5 and TRBJ1-2, with 7 bases aligning to TRBD1. The CDR3 covers 16 residues. Germline loops: CDR1 LGHNT, CDR2 FRNRAP. The V gene end was trimmed by 0 bases and the J gene end by 2 bases; junction bases not matched to a gene: 6.

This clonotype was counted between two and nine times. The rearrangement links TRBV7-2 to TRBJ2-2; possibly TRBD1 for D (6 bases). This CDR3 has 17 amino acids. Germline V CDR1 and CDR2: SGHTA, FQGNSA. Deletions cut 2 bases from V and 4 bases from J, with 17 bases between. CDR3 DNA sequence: TGTGCCAGCAGCTTAAAGCCTTGGCAGGGGTTCACCGGGGAGCTGTTTTTT. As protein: CASSLKPWQGFTGELFF.

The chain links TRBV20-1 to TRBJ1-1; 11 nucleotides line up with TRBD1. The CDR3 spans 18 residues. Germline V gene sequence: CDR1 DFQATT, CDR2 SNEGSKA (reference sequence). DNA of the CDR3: TGCAGAGCTTTCAAAGGGCCCCCCGGGACAGGGGGGAACACTGAAGCTTTCTTT. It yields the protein CRAFKGPPGTGGNTEAFF.

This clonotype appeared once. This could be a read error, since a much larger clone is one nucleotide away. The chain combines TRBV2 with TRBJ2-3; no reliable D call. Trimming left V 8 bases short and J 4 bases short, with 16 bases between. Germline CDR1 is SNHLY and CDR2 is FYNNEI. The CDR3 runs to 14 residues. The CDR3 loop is CASQMWHNADTQYF. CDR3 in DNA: TGTGCCAGCCAAATGTGGCATAACGCAGATACGCAGTATTTT.

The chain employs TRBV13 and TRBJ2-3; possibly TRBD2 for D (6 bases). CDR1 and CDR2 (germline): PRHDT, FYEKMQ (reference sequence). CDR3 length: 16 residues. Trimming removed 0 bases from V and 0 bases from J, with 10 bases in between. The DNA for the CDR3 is TGTGCCAGCAGCTTAGGCCGGAGGGCGAGCACAGATACGCAGTATTTT. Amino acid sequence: CASSLGRRASTDTQYF.

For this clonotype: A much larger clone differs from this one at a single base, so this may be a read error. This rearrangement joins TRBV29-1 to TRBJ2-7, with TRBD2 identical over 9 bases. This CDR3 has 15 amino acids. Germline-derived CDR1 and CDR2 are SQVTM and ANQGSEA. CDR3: CSVAGGLAGVYEHYF. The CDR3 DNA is TGCAGCGTGGCGGGGGGGCTAGCGGGTGTCTACGAGCATTACTTC.

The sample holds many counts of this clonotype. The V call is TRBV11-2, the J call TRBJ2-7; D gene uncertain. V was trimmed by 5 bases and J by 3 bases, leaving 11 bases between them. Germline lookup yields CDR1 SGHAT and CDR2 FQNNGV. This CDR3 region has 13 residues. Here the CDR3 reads CASSPLRNYEQYV. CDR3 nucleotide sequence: TGTGCCAGCAGCCCCCTCCGTAACTACGAGCAGTACGTC.

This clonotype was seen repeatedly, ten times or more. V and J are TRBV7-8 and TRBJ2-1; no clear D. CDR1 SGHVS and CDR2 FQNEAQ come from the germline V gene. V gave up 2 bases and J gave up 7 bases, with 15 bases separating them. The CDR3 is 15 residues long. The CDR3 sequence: CASSLRVDLGNEQFF. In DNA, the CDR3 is TGTGCCAGCAGCTTAAGGGTTGATTTGGGGAATGAGCAGTTCTTC.

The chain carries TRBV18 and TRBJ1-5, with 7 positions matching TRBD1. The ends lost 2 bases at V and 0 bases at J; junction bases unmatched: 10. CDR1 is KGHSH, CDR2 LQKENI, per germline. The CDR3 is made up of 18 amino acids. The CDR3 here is CASSPRRAGGDSNQPQHF. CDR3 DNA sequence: TGTGCCAGCTCACCAAGGAGAGCAGGGGGAGATAGCAATCAGCCCCAGCATTTT.

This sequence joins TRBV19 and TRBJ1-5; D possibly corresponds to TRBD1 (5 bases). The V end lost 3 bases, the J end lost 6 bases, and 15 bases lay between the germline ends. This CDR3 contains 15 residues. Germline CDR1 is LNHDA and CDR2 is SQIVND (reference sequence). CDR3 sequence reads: CASSIFLTVFQPQHF. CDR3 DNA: TGTGCCAGTAGTATTTTTTTGACAGTCTTTCAGCCCCAGCATTTT.

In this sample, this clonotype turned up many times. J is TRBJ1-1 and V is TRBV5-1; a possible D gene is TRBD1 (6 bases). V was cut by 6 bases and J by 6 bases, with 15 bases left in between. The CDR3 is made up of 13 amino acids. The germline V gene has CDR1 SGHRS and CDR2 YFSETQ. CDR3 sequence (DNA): TGCGCCAGCAATAGGGTATCAGGGGCTGAAGCTTTCTTT. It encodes CASNRVSGAEAFF.

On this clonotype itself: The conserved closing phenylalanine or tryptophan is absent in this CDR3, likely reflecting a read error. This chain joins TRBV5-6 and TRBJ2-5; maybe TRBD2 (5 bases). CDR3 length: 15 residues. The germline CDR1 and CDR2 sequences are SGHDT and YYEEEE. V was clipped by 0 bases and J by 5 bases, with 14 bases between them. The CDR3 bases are TGTGCCAGCAGCTTGGAAGTGCGAGGGCCGGAGACCCAGTACGTC. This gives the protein CASSLEVRGPETQYV.

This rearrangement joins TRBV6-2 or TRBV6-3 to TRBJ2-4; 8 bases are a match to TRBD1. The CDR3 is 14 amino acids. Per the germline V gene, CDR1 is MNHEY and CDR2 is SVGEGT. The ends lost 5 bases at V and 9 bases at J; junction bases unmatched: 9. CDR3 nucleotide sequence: TGTGCCAGCAGTAAACTGGACAGGGAGTCCATTCAGTACTTC. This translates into CASSKLDRESIQYF.

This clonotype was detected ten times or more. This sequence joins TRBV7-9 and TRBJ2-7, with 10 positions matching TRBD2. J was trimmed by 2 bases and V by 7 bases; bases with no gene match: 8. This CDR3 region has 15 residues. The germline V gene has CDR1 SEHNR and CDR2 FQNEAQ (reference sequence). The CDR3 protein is CASIPSGSTPYEQYF. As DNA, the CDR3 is TGTGCCAGCATCCCTAGCGGGAGTACCCCCTACGAGCAGTACTTC.

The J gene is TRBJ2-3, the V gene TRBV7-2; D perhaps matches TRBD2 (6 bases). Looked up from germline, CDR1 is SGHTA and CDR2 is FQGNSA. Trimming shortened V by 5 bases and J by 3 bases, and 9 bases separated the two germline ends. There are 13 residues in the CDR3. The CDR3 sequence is CASSGRWTDTQYF. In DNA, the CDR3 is TGTGCCAGCAGCGGGAGGTGGACAGATACGCAGTATTTT.

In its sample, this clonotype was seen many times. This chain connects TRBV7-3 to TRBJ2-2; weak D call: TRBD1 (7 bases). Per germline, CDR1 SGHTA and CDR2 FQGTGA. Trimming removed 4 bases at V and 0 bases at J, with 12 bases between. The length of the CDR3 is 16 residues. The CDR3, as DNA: TGTGCCAGCAGCTCGGCGGGACAGACGAACACCGGGGAGCTGTTTTTT. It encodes CASSSAGQTNTGELFF.

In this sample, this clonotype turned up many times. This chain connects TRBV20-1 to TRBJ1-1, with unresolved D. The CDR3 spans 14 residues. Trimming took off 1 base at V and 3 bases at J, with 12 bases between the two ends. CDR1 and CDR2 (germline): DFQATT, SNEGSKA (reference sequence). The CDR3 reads CSARVGASDTEAFF. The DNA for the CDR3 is TGCAGTGCTAGAGTTGGAGCCAGTGACACTGAAGCTTTCTTT.

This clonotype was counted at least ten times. CDR3 DNA sequence: TGTGCCAGCAGTCGGACTAGCTGGGGCAATGAGCAGTTCTTC. Its protein product is CASSRTSWGNEQFF. The J gene is TRBJ2-1, the V gene TRBV12-3 or TRBV12-4, with 8 bases aligning to TRBD2. The CDR3 spans 14 residues. The V gene end was trimmed by 5 bases and the J gene end by 6 bases; junction bases not matched to a gene: 6.

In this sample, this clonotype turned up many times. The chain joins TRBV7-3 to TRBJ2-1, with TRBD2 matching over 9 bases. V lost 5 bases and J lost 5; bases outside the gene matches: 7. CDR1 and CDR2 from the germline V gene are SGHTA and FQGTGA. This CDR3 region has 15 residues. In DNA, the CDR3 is TGTGCCAGCAGCCCGACTAGCGGAGCGAACAATGAGCAGTTCTTC. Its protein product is CASSPTSGANNEQFF.

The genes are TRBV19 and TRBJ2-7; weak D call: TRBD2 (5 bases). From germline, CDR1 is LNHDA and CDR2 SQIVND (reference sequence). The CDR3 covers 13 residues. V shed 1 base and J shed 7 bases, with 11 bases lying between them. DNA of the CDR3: TGTGCCAGTAGTATAGGGCGCCCGGGGGAGCAGTACTTC. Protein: CASSIGRPGEQYF.

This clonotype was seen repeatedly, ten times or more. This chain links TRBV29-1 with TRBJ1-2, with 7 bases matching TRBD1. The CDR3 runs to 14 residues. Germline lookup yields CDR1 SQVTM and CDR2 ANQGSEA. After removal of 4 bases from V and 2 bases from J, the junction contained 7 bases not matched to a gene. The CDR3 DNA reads TGCAGCGTTGTAGCGGGGACAGACAACTATGGCTACACCTTC. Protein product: CSVVAGTDNYGYTF.

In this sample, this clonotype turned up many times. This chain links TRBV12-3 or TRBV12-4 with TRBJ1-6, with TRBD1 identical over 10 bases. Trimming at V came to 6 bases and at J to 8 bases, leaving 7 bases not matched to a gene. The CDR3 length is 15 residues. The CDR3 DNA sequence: TGTGCCAGCAGCGCCCGTGGGACAGGGGATTCACCCCTCCACTTT. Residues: CASSARGTGDSPLHF.

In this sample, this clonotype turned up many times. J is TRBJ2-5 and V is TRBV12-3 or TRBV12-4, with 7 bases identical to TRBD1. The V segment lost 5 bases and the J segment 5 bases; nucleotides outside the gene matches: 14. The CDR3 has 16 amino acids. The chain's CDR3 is CASSGWGDRERETQYF. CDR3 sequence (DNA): TGTGCCAGCAGTGGGTGGGGAGACAGGGAGCGGGAGACCCAGTACTTC.

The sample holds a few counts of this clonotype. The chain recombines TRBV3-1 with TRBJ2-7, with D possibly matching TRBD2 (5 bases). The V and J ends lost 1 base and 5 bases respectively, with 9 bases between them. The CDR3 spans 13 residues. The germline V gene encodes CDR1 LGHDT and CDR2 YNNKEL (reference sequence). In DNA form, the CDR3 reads TGTGCCAGCAGCCAAGTGCCGGGGAACGAGCAGTACGTC. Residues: CASSQVPGNEQYV.

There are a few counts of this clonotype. The CDR3, as DNA: TGTGCCAGCAGAGCCCAGGGGACCTACGAGCAGTACGTC. It encodes CASRAQGTYEQYV. The rearrangement uses TRBV6-1 and TRBJ2-7; possible D gene TRBD1, 6 bases. Germline V CDR1 and CDR2: MNHNS, SASEGT. Trimming took 6 bases from V and 2 from J, leaving 11 bases between them. CDR3 length equals 13 residues.

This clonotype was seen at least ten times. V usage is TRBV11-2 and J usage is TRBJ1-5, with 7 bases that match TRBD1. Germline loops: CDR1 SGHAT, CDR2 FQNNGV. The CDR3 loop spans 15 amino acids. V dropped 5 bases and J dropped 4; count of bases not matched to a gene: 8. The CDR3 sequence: CASSPAQGSNQPQHF. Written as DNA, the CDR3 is TGTGCCAGCAGCCCCGCACAGGGGAGTAATCAGCCCCAGCATTTT.

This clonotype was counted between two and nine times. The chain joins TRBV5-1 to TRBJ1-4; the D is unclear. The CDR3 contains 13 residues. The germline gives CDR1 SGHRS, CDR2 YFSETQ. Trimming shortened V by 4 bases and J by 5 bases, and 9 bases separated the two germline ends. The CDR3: CASSTGGNEKLFF. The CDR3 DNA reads TGCGCCAGCAGCACGGGAGGGAATGAAAAACTGTTTTTT.

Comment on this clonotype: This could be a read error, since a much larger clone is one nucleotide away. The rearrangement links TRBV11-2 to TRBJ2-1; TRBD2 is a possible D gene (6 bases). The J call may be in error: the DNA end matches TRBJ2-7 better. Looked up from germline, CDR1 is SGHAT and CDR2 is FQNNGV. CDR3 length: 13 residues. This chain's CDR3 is CASSLLEGSEQYF. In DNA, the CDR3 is TGTGCCAGCAGCTTATTGGAGGGAAGTGAGCAGTACTTC.

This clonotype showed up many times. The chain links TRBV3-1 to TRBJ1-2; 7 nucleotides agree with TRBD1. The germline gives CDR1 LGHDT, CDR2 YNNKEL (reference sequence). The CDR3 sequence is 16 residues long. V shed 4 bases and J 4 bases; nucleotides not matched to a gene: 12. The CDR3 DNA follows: TGTGCCAGCAGCCCACGGACAGGCCGGGCTACCTATGGCTACACCTTC. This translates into CASSPRTGRATYGYTF.